Presented here are 12 T cell receptor beta chains from one specimen sequenced in a study of beta chain features in type 1 diabetes. Study-wide points: Patients with Type 1 diabetes showed moderately but significantly shorter TCRB CDR3s in all four CD4+ subsets.

Investigators reverse transcribed all isolated RNA, so they sequenced expressed TCRB transcripts. Measured with immunoSEQ multiplex PCR; TCRdb has only the in-frame clones, and not every one. The top ten clones hold 1% of a sample with over 300,000 clones, roughly 9% of them seen once. No cognate antigen is known for these TCRs. Sequenced sample: central memory CD4+ T cells from blood. All receptors come from a man between 25 and 39 years old with type 1 diabetes.

This clone was seen at least ten times. The chain joins TRBV5-1 to TRBJ2-7, with TRBD1 identical over 7 bases. This CDR3 comprises 14 residues. V was clipped by 2 bases and J by 1 base; unmatched bases: 3. Germline lookup yields CDR1 SGHRS and CDR2 YFSETQ. CDR3 loop: CASSLGTESYEQYF. As DNA, the CDR3 is TGCGCCAGCAGCTTAGGGACAGAATCCTACGAGCAGTACTTC.

This clone has a handful of counts. The rearrangement joins TRBV28 to TRBJ1-2; 7 bases agree with TRBD1. The V and J ends lost 3 bases and 0 bases, in that order; junction bases with no gene match: 4. CDR3 length equals 15 residues. Germline CDR1 MDHEN, CDR2 SYDVKM. As DNA, the CDR3 is TGTGCCAGCAGTTTGGGGGGACAGTCTAACTATGGCTACACCTTC. Encoded protein: CASSLGGQSNYGYTF.

This clone was recorded a few times. The rearrangement uses TRBV7-2 and TRBJ2-1; unclear D gene. Germline V CDR1 and CDR2: SGHTA, FQGNSA. The V gene lost 5 bases and the J gene lost 4 bases, with 9 bases spanning the gap. This CDR3 contains 13 residues. CDR3 region: CASSPVDYNEQFF. CDR3 nucleotides: TGTGCCAGCAGCCCCGTGGATTACAATGAGCAGTTCTTC.

This clone was observed a handful of times. The chain employs TRBV7-2 and TRBJ1-1, with TRBD1 matching over 9 bases. V dropped 4 bases and J dropped 5; count of bases not matched to a gene: 8. The CDR3 length is 15 residues. CDR1 SGHTA and CDR2 FQGNSA come from the germline V gene. Here the CDR3 DNA reads TGTGCCAGCAGCTCCCAACAGGGGGCGAGGACTGAAGCTTTCTTT. Translating gives CASSSQQGARTEAFF.

This clone has more than one count but fewer than ten. For the CDR3, the DNA is TGTGCCAGCAGCCTACGGGACAGTTCCTACGAGCAGTACTTC. It encodes CASSLRDSSYEQYF. This sequence joins TRBV7-8 and TRBJ2-7; 7 nucleotides line up with TRBD1. CDR1 SGHVS and CDR2 FQNEAQ come from the germline V gene. The CDR3 loop spans 14 amino acids. Trimming at V came to 5 bases and at J to 1 base, leaving 5 bases not matched to a gene.

The chain joins TRBV9 to TRBJ2-5; the D is unclear. Germline assignment: CDR1 SGDLS and CDR2 YYNGEE. V gave up 0 bases and J gave up 5 bases, with 11 bases separating them. This CDR3 region has 14 residues. CDR3 region: CASSVGTMGETQYF. The DNA of the CDR3 is TGTGCCAGCAGCGTAGGTACCATGGGGGAGACCCAGTACTTC.

This clone was detected many times. The same CDR3 also results from other DNA sequences found in this sample. This chain joins TRBV7-2 and TRBJ2-1; 9 bases align to TRBD2. J was trimmed by 7 bases and V by 3 bases; bases with no gene match: 7. Per the germline V gene, CDR1 is SGHTA and CDR2 is FQGNSA. This CDR3 is 15 amino acids long. DNA for the CDR3: TGTGCCAGCAGCTTGGCGGGGGGGCCGGGGAATGAGCAGTTCTTC. It specifies CASSLAGGPGNEQFF.

In this sample, this clone turned up a few times. The V gene is TRBV7-9, the J gene TRBJ2-1; 11 bases fit TRBD2. Germline values: CDR1 SEHNR, CDR2 FQNEAQ (reference sequence). V trimming: 2 bases; J trimming: 8 bases; junction bases outside the gene matches: 5. CDR3 size: 15 residues. CDR3 region: CASSLLSGGAYEQFF. CDR3 nucleotides: TGTGCCAGCAGCTTACTTAGCGGGGGGGCCTATGAGCAGTTCTTC.

V and J are TRBV4-3 and TRBJ2-7; 12 bases map to TRBD2. This CDR3 is built from 16 residues. In germline, CDR1 is LGHNA, CDR2 YSLEER. Trimming at V came to 1 base and at J to 6 bases, leaving 7 bases not matched to a gene. The CDR3: CASSQARTSGASEQYF. The DNA for the CDR3 is TGCGCCAGCAGCCAAGCTCGGACTAGCGGGGCTAGCGAGCAGTACTTC.

This clone showed up just a few times. The CDR3 DNA reads as TGTGCCAGCAGCCCGGACTGGTTTGGCACAGATACGCAGTATTTT. It translates to CASSPDWFGTDTQYF. The chain uses TRBV7-2 and TRBJ2-3, with D maybe TRBD2 (5 bases). Germline values: CDR1 SGHTA, CDR2 FQGNSA. The CDR3 consists of 15 residues. Trimming took off 5 bases at V and 1 base at J, with 13 bases between the two ends.

This clone was picked up a small number of times. This sequence joins TRBV28 and TRBJ2-2; possibly TRBD1 for D (6 bases). Germline-derived CDR1 and CDR2 are MDHEN and SYDVKM. Trimming pared 3 bases from V and 3 bases from J, leaving 17 bases between. This CDR3 has 17 residues. The CDR3, as DNA: TGTGCCAGCAGTTTTCCTACAGGGAAATGGGACACCGGGGAGCTGTTTTTT. It translates to CASSFPTGKWDTGELFF.

This clone was recorded many times. The chain carries TRBV10-3 and TRBJ2-6; TRBD2 aligns across 7 bases. The junction had 5 bases not matched to a gene; V was cut back by 8 bases and J by 1 base. This CDR3 region has 15 residues. Per germline, CDR1 ENHRY and CDR2 SYGVKD. CDR3 residues: CAIPREGSGANVLTF. The CDR3 coding sequence is TGTGCCATCCCCAGGGAGGGTTCTGGGGCCAACGTCCTGACTTTC.